What follows are 17 T cell receptor beta chains derived from one specimen sequenced in a study of blood T cells in healthy people across ages. For the second PCR, which ran for about 6 to 11 cycles, a sample-barcoded 5' primer and a J-beta primer mix were used. TCRdb re-called the 5' RACE reads with MiXCR, one entry per CDR3 protein. The sample holds fewer than 1,000,000 distinct CDR3 sequences; 35% to 50% are singletons and the top ten take 15% to 20%. Sequencing was done on a sample of blood. The source is an elderly man in good health.

The gene calls are TRBV5-1 and TRBJ2-7, with 9 positions matching TRBD2. With V trimmed by 1 base and J by 7 bases, 18 bases remained unmatched. CDR1 and CDR2 (germline): SGHRS, YFSETQ. The length of the CDR3 is 18 residues. CDR3: CASSLNPAAGGTYNEQYF. Here the CDR3 DNA reads TGCGCCAGCAGCTTGAACCCCGCAGCGGGAGGTACCTACAATGAGCAGTACTTC.

J is TRBJ2-3 and V is TRBV30, with 9 bases identical to TRBD2. Germline CDR1 GTSNPN, CDR2 SVGIG (reference sequence). V gave up 2 bases and J gave up 9 bases; unmatched junction bases: 9. The CDR3 length is 14 residues. The CDR3 reads CAWSPRAGGVTQYF. In DNA, the CDR3 is TGTGCCTGGAGTCCGAGAGCGGGGGGCGTAACGCAGTATTTT. Full variable domain (outside the CDR3, taken from reference TRBV30 and TRBJ2-3): SQTIHQWPATLVQPVGSPLSLECTVEGTSNPNLYWYRQAAGRGLQLLFYSVGIGQISSEVPQNLSASRPQDRQFILSSKKLLLSDSGFYLCAWSPRAGGVTQYFGPGTRLTVL.

This clonotype was observed a few times. The chain has TRBV20-1 and TRBJ1-2; D uncertain. The CDR3 has 16 residues. Germline CDR1 reads DFQATT; CDR2 reads SNEGSKA (reference sequence). V was pared by 0 bases and J by 0 bases, with 14 bases between. The DNA of the CDR3 is TGCAGTGCTAGAGAAAAACCAGCAGAAGCTAACTATGGCTACACCTTC. This translates into CSAREKPAEANYGYTF.

This clonotype was seen only a few times. The chain recombines TRBV20-1 with TRBJ2-7, with unresolved D. The CDR3 runs to 13 residues. CDR1 DFQATT and CDR2 SNEGSKA come from the germline V gene (reference sequence). Trimming took off 6 bases at V and 4 bases at J, with 16 bases between the two ends. The CDR3 protein is CSAGGRASYEQYF. The CDR3 region has the DNA TGCAGTGCAGGTGGCCGGGCGAGTTACGAGCAGTACTTC.

This clonotype came up a few times. The gene calls are TRBV5-5 and TRBJ1-2; D possibly corresponds to TRBD1 (5 bases). The CDR3 runs to 13 residues. Trimming took 1 base from V and 4 from J, leaving 8 bases between them. Looked up from germline, CDR1 is SGHKS and CDR2 is YYEKEE (reference sequence). CDR3 in amino acids: CASSLRGAYGYTF. The CDR3, as DNA: TGTGCCAGCAGCTTGAGAGGGGCCTATGGCTACACCTTC.

The J gene is TRBJ2-3, the V gene TRBV12-3 or TRBV12-4, with D perhaps TRBD2 (6 bases). V gave up 2 bases and J gave up 4 bases, with 10 bases separating them. This CDR3 contains 14 residues. CDR3 sequence: CASSLTSSADTQYF. For the CDR3, the DNA is TGTGCCAGCAGTTTAACGTCTAGCGCAGATACGCAGTATTTT.

This chain connects TRBV6-2 or TRBV6-3 to TRBJ2-4; D unclear. CDR3 length equals 15 residues. V lost 2 bases and J lost 7, with 15 bases in between. Germline CDR1 reads MNHEY; CDR2 reads SVGEGT. CDR3 residues: CASSYALFGVNIQYF. CDR3 nucleotides: TGTGCCAGCAGTTACGCGCTTTTTGGGGTCAACATTCAGTACTTC.

The CDR3 nucleotides are TGCGCCAGCGGACCCCCGAGGGAGACCCAGTACTTC. It yields the protein CASGPPRETQYF. The V and J genes are TRBV4-1 and TRBJ2-5; unclear D gene. CDR1 is MGHRA and CDR2 is YSYEKL in the germline V gene. CDR3 length equals 12 residues. Trimming left V 8 bases short and J 5 bases short, with 12 bases between.

V and J are TRBV20-1 and TRBJ2-3; D is uncertain. Deletions cut 2 bases from V and 2 bases from J, with 8 bases between. CDR3 length equals 13 residues. Germline V gene data show CDR1 as DFQATT and CDR2 as SNEGSKA (reference sequence). The CDR3 nucleotides are TGCAGTGCTAGACTTTCTTTCACAGATACGCAGTATTTT. It yields the protein CSARLSFTDTQYF.

This clonotype was counted only a few times. The chain joins TRBV5-1 to TRBJ1-2, with D possibly TRBD1 on 6 matching bases. Germline assignment: CDR1 SGHRS and CDR2 YFSETQ. The CDR3 loop spans 16 amino acids. V was clipped by 4 bases and J by 0 bases, with 16 bases between them. CDR3 nucleotide sequence: TGCGCCAGCAGCCTGGGGGTGAGGACAGCTAACTATGGCTACACCTTC. It translates to CASSLGVRTANYGYTF. The variable domain in full, with the rest retrieved from reference TRBV5-1 and TRBJ1-2, is KAGVTQTPRYLIKTRGQQVTLSCSPISGHRSVSWYQQTPGQGLQFLFEYFSETQRNKGNFPGRFSGRQFSNSRSEMNVSTLELGDSALYLCASSLGVRTANYGYTFGSGTRLTVV.

The chain recombines TRBV28 with TRBJ1-6; 9 bases agree with TRBD1. V lost 8 bases, J lost 6 bases, and 14 bases stayed unmatched. Germline CDR1 reads MDHEN; CDR2 reads SYDVKM. This CDR3 is 17 amino acids long. CDR3 in amino acids: CASEPVGTGSRNSPLHF. DNA for the CDR3: TGTGCCAGCGAACCAGTCGGGACAGGGTCGCGTAATTCACCCCTCCACTTT.

This clonotype was seen a few times. This chain links TRBV9 with TRBJ1-2; D unresolved. CDR1 and CDR2 (germline): SGDLS, YYNGEE. The germline V and J ends were trimmed by 0 bases and 4 bases, with 10 bases remaining between them. The CDR3 sequence is 14 residues long. CDR3 in amino acids: CASSVDSQTYGYTF. The DNA for the CDR3 is TGTGCCAGCAGCGTAGATTCCCAGACCTATGGCTACACCTTC. The full variable domain, in which reference TRBV9 and TRBJ1-2 provide the parts outside the CDR3, is DSGVTQTPKHLITATGQRVTLRCSPRSGDLSVYWYQQSLDQGLQFLIQYYNGEERAKGNILERFSAQQFPDLHSELNLSSLELGDSALYFCASSVDSQTYGYTFGSGTRLTVV.

In the case of this clonotype: A read error may explain this, as a much larger clone is one base away. The V gene is TRBV7-2, the J gene TRBJ2-1; 7 bases align to TRBD2. CDR1 and CDR2 (germline): SGHTA, FQGNSA. The ends lost 4 bases at V and 13 bases at J; junction bases unmatched: 7. The CDR3 is 12 amino acids. For the CDR3, the DNA is TGTGCCAGCAGCTGGGCGGGGGAGACCCAGTTCTTC. It codes for CASSWAGETQFF.

This chain connects TRBV5-1 to TRBJ2-5; D gene ambiguous. V lost 4 bases and J lost 6, with 19 bases in between. Germline lookup yields CDR1 SGHRS and CDR2 YFSETQ. The CDR3 has 15 residues. The CDR3, as DNA: TGCGCCAGCAGCGGCGGACCAGCCCGGGTTAAGACCCAGTACTTC. Encoded protein: CASSGGPARVKTQYF.

The J gene is TRBJ2-2, the V gene TRBV27; 9 nucleotides agree with TRBD1. The V gene end was trimmed by 6 bases and the J gene end by 4 bases; junction bases not matched to a gene: 3. CDR3 length: 14 amino acids. The germline CDR1 and CDR2 sequences are MNHEY and SMNVEV (reference sequence). The CDR3 region is CASRGQGFTGELFF. The CDR3 region has the DNA TGTGCCAGCAGGGGACAGGGCTTCACCGGGGAGCTGTTTTTT.

The chain has TRBV19 and TRBJ2-1, with D perhaps matching TRBD1 or TRBD2 (5 bases each). Germline assignment: CDR1 LNHDA and CDR2 SQIVND (reference sequence). There are 19 residues in the CDR3. V was pared by 0 bases and J by 6 bases, with 24 bases between. The DNA for the CDR3 is TGTGCCAGTAGTATAGAGATGAGGCAGGGCCATTTGGGGAGCAATGAGCAGTTCTTC. It translates to CASSIEMRQGHLGSNEQFF.

The chain is built from TRBV20-1 and TRBJ2-7, with 7 bases that match TRBD1. Germline CDR1 DFQATT, CDR2 SNEGSKA (reference sequence). V lost 6 bases to trimming and J lost 1 base; unmatched junction nucleotides: 3. The CDR3 length is 12 residues. The CDR3 bases are TGCAGTGCGGGACAGTCTTCCTACGAGCAGTACTTC. Amino acid sequence: CSAGQSSYEQYF.